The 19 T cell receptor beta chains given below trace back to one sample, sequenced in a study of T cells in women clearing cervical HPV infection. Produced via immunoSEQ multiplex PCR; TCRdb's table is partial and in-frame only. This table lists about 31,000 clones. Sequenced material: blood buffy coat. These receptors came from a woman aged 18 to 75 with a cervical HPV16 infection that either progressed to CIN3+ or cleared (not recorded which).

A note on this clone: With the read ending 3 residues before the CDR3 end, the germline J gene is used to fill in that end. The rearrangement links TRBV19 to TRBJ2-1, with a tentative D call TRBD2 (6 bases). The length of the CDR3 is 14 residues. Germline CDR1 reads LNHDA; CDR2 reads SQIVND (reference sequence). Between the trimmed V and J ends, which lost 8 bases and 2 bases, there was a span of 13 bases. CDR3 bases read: TGTGCCAGTTCGGTTAGCGGCACCTACAATGAG. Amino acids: CASSVSGTYNE. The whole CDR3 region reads CASSVSGTYNEQFF.

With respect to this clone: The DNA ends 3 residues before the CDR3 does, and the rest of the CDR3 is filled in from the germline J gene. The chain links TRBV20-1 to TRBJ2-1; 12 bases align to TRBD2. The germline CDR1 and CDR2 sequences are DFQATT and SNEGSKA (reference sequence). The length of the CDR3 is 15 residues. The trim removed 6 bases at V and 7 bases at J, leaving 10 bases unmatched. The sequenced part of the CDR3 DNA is TGCAGTGCCTCACTACTAGCGGGAGGTTCAAATGAG. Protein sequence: CSASLLAGGSNE. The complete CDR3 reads CSASLLAGGSNEQFF.

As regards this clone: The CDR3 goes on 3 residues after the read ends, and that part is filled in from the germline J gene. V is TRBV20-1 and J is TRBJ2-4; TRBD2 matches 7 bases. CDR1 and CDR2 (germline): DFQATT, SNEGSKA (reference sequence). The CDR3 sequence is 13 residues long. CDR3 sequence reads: CSASRAGGETQYF. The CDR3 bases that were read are TGCAGTGCTAGTAGGGCTGGGGGGGAGACT.

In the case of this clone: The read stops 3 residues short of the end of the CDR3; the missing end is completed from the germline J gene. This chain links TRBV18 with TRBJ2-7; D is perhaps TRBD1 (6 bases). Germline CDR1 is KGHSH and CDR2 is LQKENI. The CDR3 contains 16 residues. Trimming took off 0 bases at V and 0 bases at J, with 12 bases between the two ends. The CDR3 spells CASSPPPGHFSYEQYF. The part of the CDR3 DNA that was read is TGTGCCAGCTCACCACCGCCGGGACACTTCTCCTACGAG.

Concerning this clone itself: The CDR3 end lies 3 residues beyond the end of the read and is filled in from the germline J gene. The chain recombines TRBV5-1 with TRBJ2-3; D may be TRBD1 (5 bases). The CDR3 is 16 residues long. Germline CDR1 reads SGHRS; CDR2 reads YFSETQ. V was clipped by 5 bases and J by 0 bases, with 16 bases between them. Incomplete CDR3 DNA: TGCGCCAGCAGAACTGTTGGGGCGGCTAGCACAGATACG. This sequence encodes CASRTVGAASTDT. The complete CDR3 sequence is CASRTVGAASTDTQYF.

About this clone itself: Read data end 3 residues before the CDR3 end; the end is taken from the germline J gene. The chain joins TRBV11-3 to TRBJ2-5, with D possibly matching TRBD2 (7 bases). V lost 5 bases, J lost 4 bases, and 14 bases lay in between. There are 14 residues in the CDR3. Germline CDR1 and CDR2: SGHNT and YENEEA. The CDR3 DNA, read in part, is TGTGCCAGCAGCCCGACTCGGGGGGCAGAGACC. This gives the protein CASSPTRGAET. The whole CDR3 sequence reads CASSPTRGAETQYF.

Here the CDR3 reads CASSFRDKGYGYTF. The CDR3 DNA, read in part, is TGCGCCAGCAGCTTCCGGGACAAAGGCTATGGC. The V gene is TRBV5-1, the J gene TRBJ1-2; TRBD1 is a possible D gene (6 bases). The read ends 3 residues early relative to the CDR3; the germline J gene fills the gap. This CDR3 has 14 amino acids. Trimming left V 2 bases short and J 4 bases short, with 12 bases between. The germline CDR1 and CDR2 sequences are SGHRS and YFSETQ.

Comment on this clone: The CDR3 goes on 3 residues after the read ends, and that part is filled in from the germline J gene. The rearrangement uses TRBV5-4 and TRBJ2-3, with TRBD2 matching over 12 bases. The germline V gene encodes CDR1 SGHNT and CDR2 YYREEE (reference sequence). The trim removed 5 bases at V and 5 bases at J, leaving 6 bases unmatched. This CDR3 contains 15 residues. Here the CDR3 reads CASSPTSGRGDTQYF. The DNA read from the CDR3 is TGTGCCAGCAGTCCGACTAGCGGGAGAGGAGATACG.

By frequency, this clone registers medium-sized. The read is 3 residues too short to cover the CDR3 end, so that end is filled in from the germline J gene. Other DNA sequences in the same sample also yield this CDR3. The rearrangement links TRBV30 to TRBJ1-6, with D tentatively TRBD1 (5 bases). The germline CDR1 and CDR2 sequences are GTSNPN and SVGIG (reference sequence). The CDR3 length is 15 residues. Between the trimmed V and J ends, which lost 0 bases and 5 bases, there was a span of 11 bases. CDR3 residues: CAWSVGGTNNSPLHF. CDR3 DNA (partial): TGTGCCTGGAGTGTCGGAGGGACTAATAATTCACCC.

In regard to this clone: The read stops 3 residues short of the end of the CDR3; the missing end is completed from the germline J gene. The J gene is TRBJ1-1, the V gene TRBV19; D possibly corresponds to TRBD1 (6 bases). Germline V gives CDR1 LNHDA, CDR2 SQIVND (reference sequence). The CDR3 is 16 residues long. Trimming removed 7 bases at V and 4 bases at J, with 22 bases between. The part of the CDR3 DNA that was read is TGTGCCAGTATCTCCAGGGCAGGTATAGGGGGCACTGAA. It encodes CASISRAGIGGTE. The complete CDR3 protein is CASISRAGIGGTEAFF.

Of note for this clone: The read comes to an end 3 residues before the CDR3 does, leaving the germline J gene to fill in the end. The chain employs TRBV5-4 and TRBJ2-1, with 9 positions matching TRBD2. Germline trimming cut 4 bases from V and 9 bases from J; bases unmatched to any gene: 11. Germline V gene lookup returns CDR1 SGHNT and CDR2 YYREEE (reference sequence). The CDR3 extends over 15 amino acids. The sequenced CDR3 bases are TGTGCCAGCAGCCCCCCGGGACTAGCTAACAGTGAG. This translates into CASSPPGLANSE. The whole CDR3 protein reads CASSPPGLANSEQFF.

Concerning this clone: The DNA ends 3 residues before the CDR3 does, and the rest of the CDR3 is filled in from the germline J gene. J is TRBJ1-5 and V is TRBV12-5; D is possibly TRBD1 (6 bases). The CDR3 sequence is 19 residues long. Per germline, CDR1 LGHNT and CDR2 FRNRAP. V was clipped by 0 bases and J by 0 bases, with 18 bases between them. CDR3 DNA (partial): TGTGCTAGTGGTTTGGTAGTTTCCGGGACACTCTATAGCAATCAGCCC. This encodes CASGLVVSGTLYSNQP. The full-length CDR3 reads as CASGLVVSGTLYSNQPQHF.

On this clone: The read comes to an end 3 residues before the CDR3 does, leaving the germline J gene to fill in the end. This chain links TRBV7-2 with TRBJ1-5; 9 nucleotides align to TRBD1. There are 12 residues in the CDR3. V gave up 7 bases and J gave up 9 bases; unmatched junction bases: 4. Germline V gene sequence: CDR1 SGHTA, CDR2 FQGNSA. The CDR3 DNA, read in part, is TGTGCCAGCACGGACAGGGGACGGCCC. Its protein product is CASTDRGRP. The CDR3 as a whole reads CASTDRGRPQHF. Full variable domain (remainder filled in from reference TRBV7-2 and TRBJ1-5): GAGVSQSPSNKVTEKGKDVELRCDPISGHTALYWYRQSLGQGLEFLIYFQGNSAPDKSGLPSDRFSAERTGGSVSTLTIQRTQQEDSAVYLCASTDRGRPQHFGDGTRLSIL.

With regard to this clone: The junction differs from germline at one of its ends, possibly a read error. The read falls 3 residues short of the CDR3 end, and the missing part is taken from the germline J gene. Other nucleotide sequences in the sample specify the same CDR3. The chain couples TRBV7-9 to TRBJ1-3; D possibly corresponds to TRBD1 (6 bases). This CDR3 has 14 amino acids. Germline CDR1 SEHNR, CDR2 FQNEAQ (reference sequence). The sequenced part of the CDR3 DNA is TGTGCCAGCAGCGAAAGGACAGTGGGAAACACA. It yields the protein CASSERTVGNT. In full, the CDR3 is CASSERTVGNTIYF.

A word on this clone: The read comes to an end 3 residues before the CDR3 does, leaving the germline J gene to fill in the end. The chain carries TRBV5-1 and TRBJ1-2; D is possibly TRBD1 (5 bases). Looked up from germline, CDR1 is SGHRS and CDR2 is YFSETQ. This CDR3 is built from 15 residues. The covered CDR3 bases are TGCGCCAGCAGTAAAGGGGACTCAGCAGGCGATGAC. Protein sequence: CASSKGDSAGDD. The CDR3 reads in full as CASSKGDSAGDDYTF.

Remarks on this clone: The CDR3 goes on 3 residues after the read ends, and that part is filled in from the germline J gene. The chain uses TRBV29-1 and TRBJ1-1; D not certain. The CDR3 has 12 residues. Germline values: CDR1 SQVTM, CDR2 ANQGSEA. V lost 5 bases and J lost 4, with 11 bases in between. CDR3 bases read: TGCAGCGTTACACAGATGGGCACTGAA. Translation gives CSVTQMGTE. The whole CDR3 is CSVTQMGTEAFF. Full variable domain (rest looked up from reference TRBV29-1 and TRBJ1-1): SAVISQKPSRDICQRGTSLTIQCQVDSQVTMMFWYRQQPGQSLTLIATANQGSEATYESGFVIDKFPISRPNLTFSTLTVSNMSPEDSSIYLCSVTQMGTEAFFGQGTRLTVV.

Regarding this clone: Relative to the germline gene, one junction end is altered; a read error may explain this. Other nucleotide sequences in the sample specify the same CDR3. The sequenced part of the CDR3 DNA is TGCGCTAGCAGCTTTTTGGGACAGGGTTCCCACGAG. It is translated as CASSFLGQGSHE. The CDR3, in full, reads CASSFLGQGSHEQYF. V gene TRBV5-1 combines with J gene TRBJ2-7; TRBD1 matches 9 bases. The CDR3 end falls 3 residues outside the read, so it is completed with the germline J gene. The CDR3 contains 15 residues. From germline, CDR1 is SGHRS and CDR2 YFSETQ. Together with reference TRBV5-1 and TRBJ2-7, the CDR3 gives the full variable domain: KAGVTQTPRYLIKTRGQQVTLSCSPISGHRSVSWYQQTPGQGLQFLFEYFSETQRNKGNFPGRFSGRQFSNSRSEMNVSTLELGDSALYLCASSFLGQGSHEQYFGPGTRLTVT.

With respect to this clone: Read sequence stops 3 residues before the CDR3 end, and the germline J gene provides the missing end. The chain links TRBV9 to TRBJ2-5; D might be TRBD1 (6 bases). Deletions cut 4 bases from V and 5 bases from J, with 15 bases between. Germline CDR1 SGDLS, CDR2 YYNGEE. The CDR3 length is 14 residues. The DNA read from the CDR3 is TGTGCCAGCAGCACCACACAGGGTACGGAGACC. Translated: CASSTTQGTET. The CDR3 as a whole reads CASSTTQGTETQYF.

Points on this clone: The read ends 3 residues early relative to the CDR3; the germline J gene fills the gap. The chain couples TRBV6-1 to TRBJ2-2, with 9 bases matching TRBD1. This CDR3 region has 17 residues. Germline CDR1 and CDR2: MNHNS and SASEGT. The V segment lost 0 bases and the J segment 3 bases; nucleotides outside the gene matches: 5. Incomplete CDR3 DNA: TGTGCCAGCAGTGAAGCGCGCGGGACAGGGTACACCGGGGAG. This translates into CASSEARGTGYTGE. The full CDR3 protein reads CASSEARGTGYTGELFF.